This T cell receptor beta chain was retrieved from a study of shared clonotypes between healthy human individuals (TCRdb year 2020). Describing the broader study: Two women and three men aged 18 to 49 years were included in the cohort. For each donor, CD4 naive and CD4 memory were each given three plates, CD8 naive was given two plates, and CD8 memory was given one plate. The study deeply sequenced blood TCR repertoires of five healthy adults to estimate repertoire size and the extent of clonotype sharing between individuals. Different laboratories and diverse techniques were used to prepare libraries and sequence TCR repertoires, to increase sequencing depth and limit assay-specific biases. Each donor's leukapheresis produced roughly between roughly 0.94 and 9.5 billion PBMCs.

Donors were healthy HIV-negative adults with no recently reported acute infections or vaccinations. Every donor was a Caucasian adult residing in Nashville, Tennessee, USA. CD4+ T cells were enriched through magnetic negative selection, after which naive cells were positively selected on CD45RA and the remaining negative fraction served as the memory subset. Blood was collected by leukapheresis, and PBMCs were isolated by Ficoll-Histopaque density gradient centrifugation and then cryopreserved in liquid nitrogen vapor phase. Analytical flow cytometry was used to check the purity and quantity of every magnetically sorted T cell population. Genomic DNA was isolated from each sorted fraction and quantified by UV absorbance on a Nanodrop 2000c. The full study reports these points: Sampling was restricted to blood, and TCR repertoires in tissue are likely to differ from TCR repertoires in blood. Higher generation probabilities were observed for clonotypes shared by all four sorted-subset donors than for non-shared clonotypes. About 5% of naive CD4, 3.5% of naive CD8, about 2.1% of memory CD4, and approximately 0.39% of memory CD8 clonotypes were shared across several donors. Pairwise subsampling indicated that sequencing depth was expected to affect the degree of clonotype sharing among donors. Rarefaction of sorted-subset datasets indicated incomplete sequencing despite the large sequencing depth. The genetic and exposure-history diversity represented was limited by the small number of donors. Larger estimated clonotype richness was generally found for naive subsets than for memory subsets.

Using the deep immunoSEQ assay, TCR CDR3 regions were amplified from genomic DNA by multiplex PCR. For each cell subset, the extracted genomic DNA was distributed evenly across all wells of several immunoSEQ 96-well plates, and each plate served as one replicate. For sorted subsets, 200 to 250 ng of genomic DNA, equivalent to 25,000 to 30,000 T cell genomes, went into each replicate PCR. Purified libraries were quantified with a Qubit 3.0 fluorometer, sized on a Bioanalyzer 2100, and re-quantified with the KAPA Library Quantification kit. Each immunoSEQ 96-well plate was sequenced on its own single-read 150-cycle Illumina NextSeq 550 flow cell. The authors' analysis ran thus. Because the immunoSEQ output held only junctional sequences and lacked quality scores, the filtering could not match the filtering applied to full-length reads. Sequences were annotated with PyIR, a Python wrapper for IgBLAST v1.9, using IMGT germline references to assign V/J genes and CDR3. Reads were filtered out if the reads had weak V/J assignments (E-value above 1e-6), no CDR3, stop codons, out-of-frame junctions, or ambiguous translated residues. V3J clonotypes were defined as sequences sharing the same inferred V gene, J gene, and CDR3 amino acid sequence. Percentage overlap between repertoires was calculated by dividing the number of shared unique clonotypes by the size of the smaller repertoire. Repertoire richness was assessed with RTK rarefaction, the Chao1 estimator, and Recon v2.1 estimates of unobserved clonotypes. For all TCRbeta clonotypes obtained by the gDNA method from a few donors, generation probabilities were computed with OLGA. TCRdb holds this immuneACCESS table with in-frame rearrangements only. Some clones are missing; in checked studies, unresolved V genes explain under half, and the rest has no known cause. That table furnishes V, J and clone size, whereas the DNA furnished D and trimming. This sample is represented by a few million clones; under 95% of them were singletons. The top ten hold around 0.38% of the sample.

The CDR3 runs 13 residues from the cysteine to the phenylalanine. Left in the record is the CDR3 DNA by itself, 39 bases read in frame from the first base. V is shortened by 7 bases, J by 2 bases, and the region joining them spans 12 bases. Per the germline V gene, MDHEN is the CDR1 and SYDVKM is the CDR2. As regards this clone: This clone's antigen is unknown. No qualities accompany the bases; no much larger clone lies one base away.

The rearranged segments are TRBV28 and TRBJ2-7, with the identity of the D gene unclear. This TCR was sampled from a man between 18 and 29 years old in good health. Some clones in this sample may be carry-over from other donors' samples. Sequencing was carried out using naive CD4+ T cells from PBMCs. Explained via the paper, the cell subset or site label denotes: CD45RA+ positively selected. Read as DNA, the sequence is TGTGCCAGCACAAGTCAGCCAACCTACGAGCAGTACTTC. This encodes CASTSQPTYEQYF.